These 18 T cell receptor beta chains share one sample of origin, sequenced in a study of shared clonotypes between healthy human individuals. Here immunoSEQ multiplex PCR was the method, and the copy in TCRdb shows in-frame clones only, minus some. This table holds 2 million to 2.5 million clones, approximately 96% found once. Source material: naive CD4+ T cells sorted from blood. Subset given: CD45RA+ positively selected. Receptors were obtained from a man younger than 30 in good health.

This clone was seen only once. The chain couples TRBV5-4 to TRBJ1-1, with 8 bases fitting TRBD1. Germline CDR1 reads SGHNT; CDR2 reads YYREEE (reference sequence). V shed 4 bases and J 1 base; nucleotides not matched to a gene: 6. The CDR3 extends over 15 amino acids. This chain's CDR3 is CASSRGDRRNTEAFF. The CDR3 nucleotides read TGTGCCAGCAGCCGTGGGGACAGGAGGAACACTGAAGCTTTCTTT.

The chain employs TRBV4-1 and TRBJ2-7; perhaps TRBD2 as D (6 bases). Germline V gene lookup returns CDR1 MGHRA and CDR2 YSYEKL. Deletions cut 1 base from V and 0 bases from J, with 16 bases between. CDR3 length: 17 amino acids. As DNA, the CDR3 is TGCGCCAGCAGCCAAGGACCGGGACTCTACTTCTCCTACGAGCAGTACTTC. Encoded protein: CASSQGPGLYFSYEQYF.

In this sample, this clone turned up once. The chain recombines TRBV7-8 with TRBJ2-5; D possibly corresponds to TRBD2 (6 bases). Trimming pared 4 bases from V and 4 bases from J, leaving 16 bases between. Germline CDR1 reads SGHVS; CDR2 reads FQNEAQ. This CDR3 comprises 15 residues. The CDR3 DNA reads TGTGCCAGCAGCTCCGGGAGTGGTAGTGGAGAGACCCAGTACTTC. As protein: CASSSGSGSGETQYF.

This clone appeared once. The chain couples TRBV4-3 to TRBJ1-5; 9 bases are shared with TRBD1. The CDR3 is 16 residues long. Germline V gives CDR1 LGHNA, CDR2 YSLEER. V lost 3 bases, J lost 4 bases, and 7 bases stayed unmatched. Here the CDR3 DNA reads TGCGCCAGCAGCCAGGGGACAGGGACTATGAATCAGCCCCAGCATTTT. Protein: CASSQGTGTMNQPQHF.

The chain uses TRBV10-3 and TRBJ2-1; TRBD1 matches at 9 bases. The CDR3 totals 18 residues. The ends lost 0 bases at V and 4 bases at J; junction bases unmatched: 10. The germline V gene has CDR1 ENHRY and CDR2 SYGVKD. The CDR3 loop reads CAISESGATGGQYNEQFF. As DNA, the CDR3 is TGTGCCATCAGTGAGTCCGGGGCGACAGGGGGACAGTACAATGAGCAGTTCTTC.

The chain recombines TRBV13 with TRBJ1-2; no clear D gene. Trimming took off 0 bases at V and 0 bases at J, with 5 bases between the two ends. The CDR3 runs 14 residues. CDR1 and CDR2 (germline): PRHDT, FYEKMQ (reference sequence). The CDR3 DNA is TGTGCCAGCAGCTTAGGCGGAACTAACTATGGCTACACCTTC. Its translation is CASSLGGTNYGYTF.

The chain joins TRBV30 to TRBJ1-6; D not resolved. Deletions cut 0 bases from V and 7 bases from J, with 13 bases between. CDR3 length: 15 amino acids. Germline CDR1 reads GTSNPN; CDR2 reads SVGIG (reference sequence). CDR3 region: CAWSVPALRNSPLHF. CDR3 DNA: TGTGCCTGGAGTGTGCCCGCCCTAAGGAATTCACCCCTCCACTTT.

This chain links TRBV9 with TRBJ2-3; TRBD1 might be the D (5 bases). V was clipped by 0 bases and J by 4 bases, with 18 bases between them. The CDR3 loop spans 17 amino acids. Germline loops: CDR1 SGDLS, CDR2 YYNGEE. In DNA, the CDR3 is TGTGCCAGCAGCGTAGTTCATAGTGTGATAGGGGCAGATACGCAGTATTTT. This sequence encodes CASSVVHSVIGADTQYF.

The count of this clone is one. The rearrangement links TRBV11-2 to TRBJ2-5, with D perhaps matching TRBD1 (6 bases). Germline V gene sequence: CDR1 SGHAT, CDR2 FQNNGV. Trimming removed 2 bases from V and 4 bases from J, with 14 bases in between. This CDR3 has 15 residues. CDR3 sequence reads: CASSLLGANTETQYF. DNA of the CDR3: TGTGCCAGCAGCTTACTGGGGGCAAATACAGAGACCCAGTACTTC.

This chain connects TRBV7-3 to TRBJ2-2; the D is unclear. The CDR3 loop spans 13 amino acids. Germline CDR1 reads SGHTA; CDR2 reads FQGTGA. V was pared by 5 bases and J by 5 bases, with 9 bases between. The CDR3 spells CASSPSTTGELFF. CDR3 nucleotide sequence: TGTGCCAGCAGCCCCTCAACTACCGGGGAGCTGTTTTTT.

V and J are TRBV2 and TRBJ2-5; no clear D gene. There are 14 residues in the CDR3. CDR1 is SNHLY and CDR2 is FYNNEI in the germline V gene. Trimming took off 6 bases at V and 1 base at J, with 12 bases between the two ends. The DNA of the CDR3 is TGTGCCAGCAGCGTCGGGCGGCTCCAAGAGACCCAGTACTTC. Translating gives CASSVGRLQETQYF. The full variable domain, rest sourced from reference TRBV2 and TRBJ2-5, is EPEVTQTPSHQVTQMGQEVILRCVPISNHLYFYWYRQILGQKVEFLVSFYNNEISEKSEIFDDQFSVERPDGSNFTLKIRSTKLEDSAMYFCASSVGRLQETQYFGPGTRLLVL.

V gene TRBV15 combines with J gene TRBJ2-5; D remains ambiguous. Trimming removed 1 base from V and 1 base from J, with 13 bases in between. The CDR3 contains 16 residues. Per germline, CDR1 LNHNV and CDR2 YYDKDF (reference sequence). In nucleotides, the CDR3 is TGTGCCACCAGCAGAGCCTTTGAAAGAGGCCAAGAGACCCAGTACTTC. This gives the protein CATSRAFERGQETQYF.

The chain recombines TRBV27 with TRBJ2-5, with a weak D call TRBD2 (6 bases). Between the trimmed V and J ends, which lost 5 bases and 0 bases, there was a span of 16 bases. The CDR3 is made up of 16 amino acids. Germline values: CDR1 MNHEY, CDR2 SMNVEV (reference sequence). In DNA, the CDR3 is TGTGCCAGCAGTCCGGAGCCCGGAGGGGACCAAGAGACCCAGTACTTC. Its protein product is CASSPEPGGDQETQYF.

The rearrangement joins TRBV12-5 to TRBJ2-3; a possible D gene is TRBD2 (5 bases). From germline, CDR1 is LGHNT and CDR2 FRNRAP. This CDR3 spans 17 amino acids. The ends were cut back, 0 bases at V and 2 bases at J, with 15 bases in the middle. The CDR3 loop is CASGLVLDGAFTDTQYF. Written as DNA, the CDR3 is TGTGCTAGTGGTTTGGTACTAGACGGAGCATTCACAGATACGCAGTATTTT.

As regards this clone: At the DNA level, this CDR3 is encoded by other sequences in the same sample as well. The rearrangement joins TRBV4-3 to TRBJ1-2; D is ambiguous. CDR1 LGHNA and CDR2 YSLEER come from the germline V gene. V lost 1 base and J lost 4, with 7 bases in between. This CDR3 region has 13 residues. CDR3 sequence reads: CASSQGEAYGYTF. Written as DNA, the CDR3 is TGCGCCAGCAGCCAAGGGGAGGCCTATGGCTACACCTTC.

The chain carries TRBV10-3 and TRBJ2-7, with unresolved D. This CDR3 has 14 residues. Germline CDR1 reads ENHRY; CDR2 reads SYGVKD. Between the trimmed V and J ends, which lost 0 bases and 6 bases, there was a span of 12 bases. Here the CDR3 reads CAISESAGTSEQYF. The DNA for the CDR3 is TGTGCCATCAGTGAGTCCGCAGGTACATCCGAGCAGTACTTC.

V is TRBV6-6 and J is TRBJ1-5, with TRBD1 matching 7 bases. J was trimmed by 5 bases and V by 7 bases; bases with no gene match: 11. CDR3 length: 15 amino acids. Germline assignment: CDR1 MNHNY and CDR2 SVGAGI (reference sequence). The CDR3 loop is CASTHIGTDDQPQHF. For the CDR3, the DNA is TGTGCCAGCACTCATATAGGGACAGACGATCAGCCCCAGCATTTT.

This chain connects TRBV5-4 to TRBJ2-5; no firm D call. Trimming stripped 0 bases from V and 5 bases from J, with 14 bases between. The CDR3 consists of 15 residues. Germline V gene lookup returns CDR1 SGHNT and CDR2 YYREEE (reference sequence). The CDR3 protein is CASSLGVGHAETQYF. The CDR3 DNA is TGTGCCAGCAGCTTGGGTGTAGGCCATGCGGAGACCCAGTACTTC.